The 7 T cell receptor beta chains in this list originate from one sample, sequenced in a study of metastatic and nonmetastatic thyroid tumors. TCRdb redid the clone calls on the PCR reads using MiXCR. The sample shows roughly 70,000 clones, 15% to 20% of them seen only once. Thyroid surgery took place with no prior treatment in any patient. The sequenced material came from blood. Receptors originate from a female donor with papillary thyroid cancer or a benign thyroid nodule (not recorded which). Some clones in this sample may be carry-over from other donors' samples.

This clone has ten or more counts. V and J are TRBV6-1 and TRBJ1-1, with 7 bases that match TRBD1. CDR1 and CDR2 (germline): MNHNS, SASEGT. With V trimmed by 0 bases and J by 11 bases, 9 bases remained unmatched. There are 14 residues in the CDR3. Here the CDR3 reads CASSEAEGGNMAFF. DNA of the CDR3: TGTGCCAGCAGTGAAGCAGAAGGGGGCAATATGGCTTTCTTT.

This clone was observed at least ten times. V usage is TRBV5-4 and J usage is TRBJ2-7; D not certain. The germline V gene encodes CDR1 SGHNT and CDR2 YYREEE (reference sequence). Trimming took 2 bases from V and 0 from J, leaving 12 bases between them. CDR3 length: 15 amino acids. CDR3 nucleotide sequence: TGTGCCAGCAGCTTAGAGATTGACTCCTCCTACGAGCAGTACTTC. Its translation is CASSLEIDSSYEQYF. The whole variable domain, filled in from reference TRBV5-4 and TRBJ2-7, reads ETGVTQSPTHLIKTRGQQVTLRCSSQSGHNTVSWYQQALGQGPQFIFQYYREEENGRGNFPPRFSGLQFPNYSSELNVNALELDDSALYLCASSLEIDSSYEQYFGPGTRLTVT.

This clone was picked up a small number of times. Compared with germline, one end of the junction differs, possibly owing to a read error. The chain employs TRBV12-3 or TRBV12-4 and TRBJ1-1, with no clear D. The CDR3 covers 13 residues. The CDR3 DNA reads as TGTGCCAGCAGCTTAGCCGGGGACACTGAAGCTTTCTTT. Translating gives CASSLAGDTEAFF.

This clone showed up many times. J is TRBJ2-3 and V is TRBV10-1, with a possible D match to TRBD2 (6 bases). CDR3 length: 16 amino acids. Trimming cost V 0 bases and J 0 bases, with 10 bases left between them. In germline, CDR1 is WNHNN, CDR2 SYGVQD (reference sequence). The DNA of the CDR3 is TGCGCCAGCAGTGAGTCACGCGGGACTAGCACAGATACGCAGTATTTT. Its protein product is CASSESRGTSTDTQYF.

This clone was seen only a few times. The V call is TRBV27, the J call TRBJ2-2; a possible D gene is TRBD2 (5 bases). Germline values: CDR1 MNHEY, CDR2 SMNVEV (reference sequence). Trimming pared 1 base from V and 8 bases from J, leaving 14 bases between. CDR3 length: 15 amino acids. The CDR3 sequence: CASSLFPVPGGELFF. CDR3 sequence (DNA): TGTGCCAGCAGTTTATTTCCGGTCCCGGGAGGGGAGCTGTTTTTT.

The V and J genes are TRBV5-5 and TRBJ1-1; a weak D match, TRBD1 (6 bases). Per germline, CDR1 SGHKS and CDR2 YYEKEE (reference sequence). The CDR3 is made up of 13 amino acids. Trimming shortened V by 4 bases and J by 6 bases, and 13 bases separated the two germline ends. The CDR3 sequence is CASSTTGRAEAFF. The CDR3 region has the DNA TGTGCCAGCAGCACAACAGGGAGGGCTGAAGCTTTCTTT.

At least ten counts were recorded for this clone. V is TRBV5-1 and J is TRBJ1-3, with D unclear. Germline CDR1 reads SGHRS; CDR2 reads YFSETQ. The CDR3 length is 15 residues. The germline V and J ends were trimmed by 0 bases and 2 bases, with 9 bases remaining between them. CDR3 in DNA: TGCGCCAGCAGCTTGGCAGGATTTACTGGAAACACCATATATTTT. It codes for CASSLAGFTGNTIYF.